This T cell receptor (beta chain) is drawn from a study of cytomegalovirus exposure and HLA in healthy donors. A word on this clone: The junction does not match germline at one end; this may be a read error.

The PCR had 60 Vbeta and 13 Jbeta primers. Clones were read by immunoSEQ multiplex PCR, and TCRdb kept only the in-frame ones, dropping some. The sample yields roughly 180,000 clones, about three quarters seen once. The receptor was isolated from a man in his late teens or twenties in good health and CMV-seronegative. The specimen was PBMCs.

CDR3 DNA: TGTGCCAGCAGCCGCAGGGGATTT. It specifies CASSRRGF. The chain joins TRBV7-3 to TRBJ1-4, with D possibly being TRBD1 (6 bases). CDR1 and CDR2 from the germline V gene are SGHTA and FQGTGA. The CDR3 spans 8 residues.